The 20 T cell receptor beta chains reported below all come from one sample, sequenced in a study of radiotherapy plus CTLA-4 blockade in lung cancer. Libraries were prepared by immunoSEQ multiplex PCR; TCRdb keeps only in-frame clonotypes and omits some of them. Of approximately 80,000 clones listed, 84% are singletons. The sample was peripheral blood, taken from a patient treated with radiotherapy plus ipilimumab. Receptor source: a human donor with non-small cell lung cancer who had stable disease on radiotherapy plus ipilimumab.

The genes are TRBV7-9 and TRBJ1-2; 8 positions match TRBD1. Germline loops: CDR1 SEHNR, CDR2 FQNEAQ (reference sequence). V shed 6 bases and J 2 bases; nucleotides not matched to a gene: 8. The CDR3 runs 15 residues. This CDR3 reads CASSPGQGLNYGYTF. The CDR3 DNA reads TGTGCCAGCAGTCCTGGACAGGGCCTAAACTATGGCTACACCTTC. Based on the CDR3 plus reference TRBV7-9 and TRBJ1-2, the full variable domain is DTGVSQNPRHKITKRGQNVTFRCDPISEHNRLYWYRQTLGQGPEFLTYFQNEAQLEKSRLLSDRFSAERPKGSFSTLEIQRTEQGDSAMYLCASSPGQGLNYGYTFGSGTRLTVV.

The chain links TRBV10-3 to TRBJ2-4, with 9 bases fitting TRBD2. Germline V gene lookup returns CDR1 ENHRY and CDR2 SYGVKD. The CDR3 runs to 16 residues. The trim removed 1 base at V and 6 bases at J, leaving 7 bases unmatched. CDR3 sequence: CAISEFPSGDLNIQYF. Here the CDR3 DNA reads TGTGCCATCAGTGAGTTTCCTAGCGGGGATTTAAACATTCAGTACTTC.

This rearrangement joins TRBV5-1 to TRBJ2-5; 10 bases align to TRBD1. The CDR3 spans 15 residues. Trimming at V came to 2 bases and at J to 4 bases, leaving 5 bases not matched to a gene. The germline gives CDR1 SGHRS, CDR2 YFSETQ. The CDR3 DNA follows: TGCGCCAGCAGCTTCCCGGGACAGGGGATAGAGACCCAGTACTTC. Encoded protein: CASSFPGQGIETQYF.

V is TRBV30 and J is TRBJ2-5; 10 positions match TRBD2. Trimming at V came to 4 bases and at J to 4 bases, leaving 6 bases not matched to a gene. The CDR3 sequence is 14 residues long. Germline loops: CDR1 GTSNPN, CDR2 SVGIG (reference sequence). Here the CDR3 reads CAWNPGLATETQYF. CDR3 in DNA: TGTGCCTGGAATCCGGGACTAGCGACAGAGACCCAGTACTTC.

This chain connects TRBV7-6 to TRBJ2-3; 8 nucleotides match TRBD2. V lost 6 bases to trimming and J lost 3 bases; unmatched junction nucleotides: 8. This CDR3 contains 15 residues. Germline V gene lookup returns CDR1 SGHVS and CDR2 FNYEAQ. This CDR3 is CASRPTGGPTDTQYF. CDR3 in DNA: TGTGCCAGCAGGCCTACGGGGGGGCCAACAGATACGCAGTATTTT.

V and J are TRBV10-3 and TRBJ1-5, with a possible D match to TRBD1 (5 bases). This CDR3 has 13 amino acids. Germline V lookup: CDR1 ENHRY, CDR2 SYGVKD. V was clipped by 4 bases and J by 6 bases, with 10 bases between them. CDR3 loop: CAISGQGPQPQHF. The CDR3 DNA reads as TGTGCCATCAGTGGGCAGGGCCCTCAGCCCCAGCATTTT.

The gene calls are TRBV30 and TRBJ1-1; D not certain. This CDR3 region has 10 residues. Germline-derived CDR1 and CDR2 are GTSNPN and SVGIG (reference sequence). V was shortened by 3 bases and J by 11 bases, with 10 bases between the two germline ends. This CDR3 reads CAWSTARAFF. For the CDR3, the DNA is TGTGCCTGGAGCACAGCTAGGGCTTTCTTT. Using reference TRBV30 and TRBJ1-1 for the parts outside the CDR3, the full variable domain is SQTIHQWPATLVQPVGSPLSLECTVEGTSNPNLYWYRQAAGRGLQLLFYSVGIGQISSEVPQNLSASRPQDRQFILSSKKLLLSDSGFYLCAWSTARAFFGQGTRLTVV.

The rearrangement links TRBV30 to TRBJ2-7; TRBD2 matches at 7 bases. The CDR3 spans 14 residues. The junction had 7 bases not matched to a gene; V was cut back by 0 bases and J by 5 bases. Germline assignment: CDR1 GTSNPN and CDR2 SVGIG (reference sequence). The CDR3 spells CAWSVRSGADEQYF. The CDR3 coding sequence is TGTGCCTGGAGTGTACGGAGCGGGGCCGACGAGCAGTACTTC.

The chain is built from TRBV9 and TRBJ2-3, with TRBD2 as a possible D gene (5 bases). The CDR3 length is 15 residues. Germline assignment: CDR1 SGDLS and CDR2 YYNGEE. Trimming shortened V by 0 bases and J by 6 bases, and 14 bases separated the two germline ends. Here the CDR3 reads CASSVGLAQRDTQYF. The CDR3 coding sequence is TGTGCCAGCAGCGTAGGCCTAGCCCAGCGGGATACGCAGTATTTT.

V gene TRBV27 combines with J gene TRBJ2-2, with TRBD1 as a possible D gene (6 bases). Germline loops: CDR1 MNHEY, CDR2 SMNVEV (reference sequence). This CDR3 contains 15 residues. V was pared by 2 bases and J by 1 base, with 8 bases between. DNA for the CDR3: TGTGCCAGCAGTTTACTAGGGGGGAACACCGGGGAGCTGTTTTTT. Amino acid sequence: CASSLLGGNTGELFF.

The V gene is TRBV11-2, the J gene TRBJ2-1; D perhaps matches TRBD2 (5 bases). V was clipped by 5 bases and J by 8 bases, with 16 bases between them. Germline CDR1 is SGHAT and CDR2 is FQNNGV. The CDR3 spans 14 residues. The CDR3 nucleotides read TGTGCCAGCAGCCAAGTCGGGGTCGGGGATGAGCAGTTCTTC. Protein: CASSQVGVGDEQFF. Based on the CDR3 plus reference TRBV11-2 and TRBJ2-1, the full variable domain is EAGVAQSPRYKIIEKRQSVAFWCNPISGHATLYWYQQILGQGPKLLIQFQNNGVVDDSQLPKDRFSAERLKGVDSTLKIQPAKLEDSAVYLCASSQVGVGDEQFFGPGTRLTVL.

About this clone: This sample includes further DNA sequences coding for the same CDR3. The V and J genes are TRBV6-5 and TRBJ1-1, with D perhaps matching TRBD1 (5 bases). The CDR3 totals 11 residues. CDR1 and CDR2 (germline): MNHEY, SVGAGI. V was shortened by 8 bases and J by 5 bases, with 9 bases between the two germline ends. The DNA of the CDR3 is TGTGCCAGCGGCCAGGGAACTGAAGCTTTCTTT. This encodes CASGQGTEAFF.

The V gene is TRBV6-1, the J gene TRBJ2-7; D gene uncertain. The CDR3 spans 15 residues. V lost 1 base to trimming and J lost 9 bases, with 19 bases between them. The germline V gene has CDR1 MNHNS and CDR2 SASEGT. CDR3 DNA: TGTGCCAGCAGTGAAGAGACGGGTGGGATGCCGAGGCAGTACTTC. This encodes CASSEETGGMPRQYF.

A single count supports this clone. The CDR3 spells CASSVLPGRETQYF. Written as DNA, the CDR3 is TGTGCCAGCAGCGTACTGCCGGGCCGAGAGACCCAGTACTTC. The chain couples TRBV9 to TRBJ2-5, with D uncertain. Per the germline V gene, CDR1 is SGDLS and CDR2 is YYNGEE. Trimming pared 1 base from V and 4 bases from J, leaving 11 bases between. CDR3 length: 14 residues.

The chain is built from TRBV30 and TRBJ1-6; D is undetermined. Trimming cost V 1 base and J 0 bases, with 7 bases left between them. The germline gives CDR1 GTSNPN, CDR2 SVGIG (reference sequence). The CDR3 has 15 residues. CDR3 protein: CAWSGISSYNSPLHF. CDR3 bases: TGTGCCTGGAGTGGGATCAGCTCCTATAATTCACCCCTCCACTTT. The variable domain in full, completed from reference TRBV30 and TRBJ1-6, reads SQTIHQWPATLVQPVGSPLSLECTVEGTSNPNLYWYRQAAGRGLQLLFYSVGIGQISSEVPQNLSASRPQDRQFILSSKKLLLSDSGFYLCAWSGISSYNSPLHFGNGTRLTVT.

This clone appeared once. The gene calls are TRBV15 and TRBJ2-1, with 8 bases lining up with TRBD2. This CDR3 spans 16 amino acids. Germline V gene lookup returns CDR1 LNHNV and CDR2 YYDKDF (reference sequence). After removal of 2 bases from V and 7 bases from J, the junction contained 10 bases not matched to a gene. The CDR3 bases are TGTGCCACCAGCAGAAGCTTGAGCGGGAGAAGGAATGAGCAGTTCTTC. It specifies CATSRSLSGRRNEQFF.

This CDR3 is CASSEVAGGHRETQYF. CDR3 nucleotides: TGTGCCAGCAGTGAAGTAGCGGGAGGGCACCGAGAGACCCAGTACTTC. V gene TRBV2 combines with J gene TRBJ2-5; TRBD2 matches 11 bases. The CDR3 has 16 residues. The J segment lost 4 bases and the V segment lost 1 base, leaving 5 bases of the junction unmatched. In germline, CDR1 is SNHLY, CDR2 FYNNEI.

The chain carries TRBV5-1 and TRBJ1-6; 10 nucleotides agree with TRBD1. From germline, CDR1 is SGHRS and CDR2 YFSETQ. This CDR3 is built from 15 residues. Trimming removed 0 bases from V and 7 bases from J; junction bases left unmatched: 1. The CDR3, as DNA: TGCGCCAGCAGCTTGGAGGGACAGGGGAATTCACCCCTCCACTTT. It yields the protein CASSLEGQGNSPLHF. Looking up the rest from reference TRBV5-1 and TRBJ1-6 gives the full variable domain: KAGVTQTPRYLIKTRGQQVTLSCSPISGHRSVSWYQQTPGQGLQFLFEYFSETQRNKGNFPGRFSGRQFSNSRSEMNVSTLELGDSALYLCASSLEGQGNSPLHFGNGTRLTVT.

The rearrangement links TRBV11-2 to TRBJ2-4; 15 nucleotides agree with TRBD2. Germline trimming cut 5 bases from V and 8 bases from J; bases unmatched to any gene: 7. Germline CDR1 SGHAT, CDR2 FQNNGV. The CDR3 extends over 16 amino acids. This chain's CDR3 is CASSPGTSGGYDIQYF. CDR3 DNA sequence: TGTGCCAGCAGCCCCGGGACTAGCGGGGGGTACGACATTCAGTACTTC.

This clone was picked up one time. The chain uses TRBV28 and TRBJ2-4; D is perhaps TRBD1 (6 bases). CDR1 MDHEN and CDR2 SYDVKM come from the germline V gene. Between the trimmed V and J ends, which lost 6 bases and 8 bases, there was a span of 14 bases. This CDR3 spans 13 amino acids. The CDR3: CASSVTGKYIQYF. The CDR3 bases are TGTGCCAGCAGCGTAACAGGGAAGTACATTCAGTACTTC.